A single TCR beta chain is shown here with its context. The CDR3 length is 13 residues. Germline CDR1 and CDR2: SGHRS and YFSETQ. V was clipped by 0 bases and J by 5 bases, with 6 bases between them. This sample was included in a study of cytomegalovirus exposure and HLA in healthy donors. A multiplex PCR was run with 60 Vbeta primers and 13 Jbeta primers. Sequencing used immunoSEQ multiplex PCR; TCRdb keeps in-frame clones, though not all of them. In the table there are 100,000 to 150,000 clones, nearly 80% of which are singletons. V is TRBV5-1 and J is TRBJ2-1; D is unresolved. The TCR was taken from a male donor in good health and CMV-seronegative. The sequencing sample was made of PBMCs. CDR3 sequence: CASSLGVNNEQFF. CDR3 sequence (DNA): TGCGCCAGCAGCTTGGGAGTGAACAATGAGCAGTTCTTC.